Shown below are 5 T cell receptor beta chains from a single sample sequenced in a study of Graves' ophthalmopathy and Graves' hyperthyroidism. Transcripts of RNA were the source for amplifying TCR beta CDR3 regions. The workflow started with a first-round RT-PCR run with HTBI primers and then moved on to a second-round multiplex PCR. Via MiXCR, TCRdb re-called the multiplex PCR reads, giving one row per CDR3 protein. The sample records 500,000 to 600,000 distinct CDR3 sequences, about 35% being singletons. Source material: peripheral blood or thyroid tissue (not recorded which). These receptors came from an adult man with Graves' hyperthyroidism.

This clonotype was counted a few times. The genes are TRBV6-5 and TRBJ1-1; D perhaps matches TRBD1 (5 bases). This CDR3 contains 14 residues. Trimming took off 8 bases at V and 6 bases at J, with 19 bases between the two ends. Germline V CDR1 and CDR2: MNHEY, SVGAGI. CDR3 in DNA: TGTGCCAGCGTCAGCCTCAGGGCCGAGGCTGAAGCTTTCTTT. It yields the protein CASVSLRAEAEAFF.

There are many counts of this clonotype. The chain employs TRBV6-5 and TRBJ2-5; possible D gene TRBD1, 6 bases. There are 13 residues in the CDR3. CDR1 and CDR2 (germline): MNHEY, SVGAGI. V was trimmed by 9 bases and J by 3 bases, leaving 14 bases between them. CDR3 bases: TGTGCCAGTCAATGGACAGCGGAAGAGACCCAGTACTTC. Protein: CASQWTAEETQYF.

V and J are TRBV9 and TRBJ1-1; D is possibly TRBD1 (6 bases). V was pared by 0 bases and J by 9 bases, with 12 bases between. From germline, CDR1 is SGDLS and CDR2 YYNGEE. CDR3 size: 13 residues. CDR3 bases: TGTGCCAGCAGCGTAGGACGGCAGGGGCAAGCTTTCTTT. Translating it yields CASSVGRQGQAFF.

The CDR3 nucleotides are TGTGCCAGTAGCCAGACAAATACAGGGATTGAAGCTTTCTTT. Its translation: CASSQTNTGIEAFF. The chain combines TRBV19 with TRBJ1-1, with D possibly being TRBD1 (6 bases). Germline CDR1 is LNHDA and CDR2 is SQIVND (reference sequence). V shed 6 bases and J shed 7 bases, with 18 bases lying between them. The CDR3 sequence is 14 residues long.

This clonotype was seen only once. The CDR3 region is CASSLPGWDRYATNYGYTF. The CDR3 bases are TGTGCCAGCAGTTTACCGGGGTGGGACAGGTACGCCACTAACTATGGCTACACCTTC. V gene TRBV7-9 combines with J gene TRBJ1-2; TRBD1 agrees at 8 bases. Germline V gene sequence: CDR1 SEHNR, CDR2 FQNEAQ (reference sequence). The CDR3 is made up of 19 amino acids. Unmatched junction bases numbered 18, after V lost 6 bases and J lost 0 bases.